This T cell receptor beta chain was captured in a study of T cell therapy after organ transplantation. Across the whole study: T cells were expanded 2 to 3 weeks with 30 CMV class I/II epitopes. T cell doses, up to 6, came every 2 weeks; follow-up lasted 25 to 35 weeks. Findings and caveats of the study: Both transferred clonotypes and endogenous ones absent from products apparently reconstituted. In nonresponders, large pretherapy expansions changed minimally after therapy.

Produced via immunoSEQ multiplex PCR; TCRdb's table is partial and in-frame only. The table shows around 50,000 clones, with approximately 94% occurring only once. V shed 7 bases, J shed 5 bases, and the junction held 6 bases outside the gene matches. The CDR3 has 14 amino acids. Germline V gene data show CDR1 as MNHEY and CDR2 as SMNVEV (reference sequence). Turning to this clone: Its target is unknown.

The receptor comes from a human patient who had received a solid organ transplant and had CMV disease. This chain joins TRBV27 and TRBJ2-5, with TRBD1 identical over 11 bases. Sequenced material: CD8+ T cells from blood, taken before autologous CMV-specific T cell therapy. Here the CDR3 DNA reads TGTGCCAGCACCTGGACAGGGGGCTGGGAGACCCAGTACTTC. Residues: CASTWTGGWETQYF.